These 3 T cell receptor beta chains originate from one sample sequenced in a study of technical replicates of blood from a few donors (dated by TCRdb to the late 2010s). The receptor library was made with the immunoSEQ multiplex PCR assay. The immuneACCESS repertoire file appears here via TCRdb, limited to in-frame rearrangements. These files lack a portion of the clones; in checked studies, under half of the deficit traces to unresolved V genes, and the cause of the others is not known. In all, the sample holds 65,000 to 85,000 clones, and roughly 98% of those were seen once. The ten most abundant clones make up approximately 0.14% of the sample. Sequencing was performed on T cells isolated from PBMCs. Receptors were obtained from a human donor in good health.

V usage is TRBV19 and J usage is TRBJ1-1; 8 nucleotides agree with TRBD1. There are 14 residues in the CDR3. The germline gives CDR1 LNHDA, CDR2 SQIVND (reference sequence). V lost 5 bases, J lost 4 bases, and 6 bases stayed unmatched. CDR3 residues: CASSHTGGGTEAFF. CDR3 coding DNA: TGTGCCAGTAGTCATACAGGGGGTGGCACTGAAGCTTTCTTT.

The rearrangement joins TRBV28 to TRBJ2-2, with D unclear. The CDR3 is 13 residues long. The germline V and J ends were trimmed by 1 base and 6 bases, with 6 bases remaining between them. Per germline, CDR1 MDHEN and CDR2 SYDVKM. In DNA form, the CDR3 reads TGTGCCAGCAGTTTATCTGCGCCCGGGGAGCTGTTTTTT. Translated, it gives CASSLSAPGELFF.

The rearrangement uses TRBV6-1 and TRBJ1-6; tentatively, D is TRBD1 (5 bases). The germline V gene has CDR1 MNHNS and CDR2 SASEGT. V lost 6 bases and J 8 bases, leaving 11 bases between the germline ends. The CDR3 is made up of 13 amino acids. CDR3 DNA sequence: TGTGCCAGCAGACCAGGGTTAGATTCACCCCTCCACTTT. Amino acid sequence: CASRPGLDSPLHF.